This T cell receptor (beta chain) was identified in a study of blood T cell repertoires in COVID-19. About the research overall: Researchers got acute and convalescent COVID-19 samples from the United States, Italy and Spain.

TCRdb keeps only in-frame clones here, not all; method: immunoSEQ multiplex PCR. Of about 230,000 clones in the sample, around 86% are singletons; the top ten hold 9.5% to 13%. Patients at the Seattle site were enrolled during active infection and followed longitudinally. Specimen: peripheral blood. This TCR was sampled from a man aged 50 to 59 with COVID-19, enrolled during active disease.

The CDR3 spells CASSSLRPGEKLFF. In nucleotides, the CDR3 is TGTGCCAGCAGCTCACTTCGGCCGGGGGAAAAACTGTTTTTT. V usage is TRBV28 and J usage is TRBJ1-4, with D unclear. Per germline, CDR1 MDHEN and CDR2 SYDVKM. V lost 6 bases to trimming and J lost 8 bases, with 16 bases between them. The CDR3 is made up of 14 amino acids.